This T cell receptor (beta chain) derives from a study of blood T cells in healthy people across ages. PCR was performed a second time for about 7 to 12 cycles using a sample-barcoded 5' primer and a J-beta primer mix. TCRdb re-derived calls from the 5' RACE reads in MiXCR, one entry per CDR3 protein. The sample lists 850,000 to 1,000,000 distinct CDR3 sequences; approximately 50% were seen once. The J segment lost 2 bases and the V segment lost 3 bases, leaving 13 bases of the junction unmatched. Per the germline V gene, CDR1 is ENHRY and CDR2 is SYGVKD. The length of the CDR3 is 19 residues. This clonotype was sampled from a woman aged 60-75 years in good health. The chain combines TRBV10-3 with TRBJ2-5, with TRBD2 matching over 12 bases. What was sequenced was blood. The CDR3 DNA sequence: TGTGCCATCAGTGATCCTAGCGGGAGGGAGGGTCGTTGGCAAGAGACCCAGTACTTC. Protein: CAISDPSGREGRWQETQYF.